This note documents a single T cell receptor beta chain sequence. How the authors handled the data: The assay estimated nucleated cells by amplifying reference gene primers. The repertoire was sequenced with immunoSEQ multiplex PCR; TCRdb's copy has only in-frame clones and lacks some. The V and J calls and clone size come from that table; D and trimming were worked out from the DNA. This table has about 94,000 clones, roughly 84% appearing once. This sample is part of a study of blood T cell repertoires in COVID-19. Study background: PBMCs, B-cell-depleted T cells, or T cells were the source of the cDNA or gDNA that made up the material.

The TCR comes from a woman of 80 years or more with acute or convalescent COVID-19. The specimen sequenced was peripheral blood.

This CDR3 is CASSDWTATYF. The CDR3 coding sequence is TGTGCCAGCAGTGATTGGACAGCCACCTACTTC. J is TRBJ2-5 and V is TRBV6-1; maybe TRBD1 (6 bases). The CDR3 spans 11 residues. Germline CDR1 reads MNHNS; CDR2 reads SASEGT. Trimming took off 3 bases at V and 14 bases at J, with 13 bases between the two ends.